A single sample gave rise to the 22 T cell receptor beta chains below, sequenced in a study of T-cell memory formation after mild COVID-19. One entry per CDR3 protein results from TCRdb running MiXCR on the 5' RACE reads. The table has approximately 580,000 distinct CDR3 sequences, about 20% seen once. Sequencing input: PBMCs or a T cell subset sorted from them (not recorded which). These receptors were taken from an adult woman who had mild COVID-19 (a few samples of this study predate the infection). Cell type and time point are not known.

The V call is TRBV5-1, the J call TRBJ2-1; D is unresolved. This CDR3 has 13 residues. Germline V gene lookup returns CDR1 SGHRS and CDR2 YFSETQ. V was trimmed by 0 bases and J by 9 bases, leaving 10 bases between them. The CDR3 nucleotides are TGCGCCAGCAGCTTGGATGTGGTGAGTGAGCAGTTCTTC. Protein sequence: CASSLDVVSEQFF.

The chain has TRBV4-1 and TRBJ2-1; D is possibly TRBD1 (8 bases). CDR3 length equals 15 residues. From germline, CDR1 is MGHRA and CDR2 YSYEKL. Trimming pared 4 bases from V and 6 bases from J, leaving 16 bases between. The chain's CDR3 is CASSRGGQAINEQFF. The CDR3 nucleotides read TGCGCCAGCAGCCGGGGGGGACAGGCCATCAATGAGCAGTTCTTC.

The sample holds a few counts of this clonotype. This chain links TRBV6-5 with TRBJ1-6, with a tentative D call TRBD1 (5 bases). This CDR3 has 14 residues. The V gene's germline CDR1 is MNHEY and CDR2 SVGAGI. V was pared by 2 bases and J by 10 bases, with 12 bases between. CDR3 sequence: CASSYLGDGSPLHF. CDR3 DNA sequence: TGTGCCAGCAGTTACCTCGGGGACGGCTCACCCCTCCACTTT.

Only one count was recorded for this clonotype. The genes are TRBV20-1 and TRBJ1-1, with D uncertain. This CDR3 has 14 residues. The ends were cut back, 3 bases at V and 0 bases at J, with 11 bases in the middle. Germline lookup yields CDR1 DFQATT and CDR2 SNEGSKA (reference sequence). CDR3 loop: CSARAQTMNTEAFF. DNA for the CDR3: TGCAGTGCTAGGGCTCAGACCATGAACACTGAAGCTTTCTTT.

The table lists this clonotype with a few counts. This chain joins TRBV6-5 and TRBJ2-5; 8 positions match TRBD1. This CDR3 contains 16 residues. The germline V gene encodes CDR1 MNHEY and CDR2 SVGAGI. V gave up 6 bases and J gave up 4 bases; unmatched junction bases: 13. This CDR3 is CASSLLGTGGAETQYF. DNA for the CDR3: TGTGCCAGCAGCCTACTAGGGACAGGCGGGGCAGAGACCCAGTACTTC.

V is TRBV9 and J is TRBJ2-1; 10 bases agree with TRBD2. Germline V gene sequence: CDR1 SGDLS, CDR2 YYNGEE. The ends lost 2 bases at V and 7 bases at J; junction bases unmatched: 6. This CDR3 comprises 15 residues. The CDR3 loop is CASSVVSGRGNEQFF. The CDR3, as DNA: TGTGCCAGCAGCGTCGTAAGCGGGAGGGGTAATGAGCAGTTCTTC.

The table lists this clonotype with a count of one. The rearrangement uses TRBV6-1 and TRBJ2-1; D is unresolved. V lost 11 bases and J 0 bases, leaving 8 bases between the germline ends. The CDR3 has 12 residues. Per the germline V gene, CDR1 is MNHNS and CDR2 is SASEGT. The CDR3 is CAGLSSYNEQFF. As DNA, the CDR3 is TGTGCCGGGCTGAGCTCCTACAATGAGCAGTTCTTC.

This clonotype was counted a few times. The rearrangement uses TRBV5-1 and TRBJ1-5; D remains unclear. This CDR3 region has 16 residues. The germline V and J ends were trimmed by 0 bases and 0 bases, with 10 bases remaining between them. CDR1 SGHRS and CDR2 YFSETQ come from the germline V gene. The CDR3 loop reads CASSLVRELSNQPQHF. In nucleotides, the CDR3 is TGCGCCAGCAGCTTGGTACGGGAACTTAGCAATCAGCCCCAGCATTTT.

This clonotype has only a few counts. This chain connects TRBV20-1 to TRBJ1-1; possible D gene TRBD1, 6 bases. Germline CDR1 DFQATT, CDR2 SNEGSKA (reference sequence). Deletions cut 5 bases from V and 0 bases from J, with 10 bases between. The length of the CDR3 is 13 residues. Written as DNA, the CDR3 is TGCAGTGCTTGGACAGATCTGAACACTGAAGCTTTCTTT. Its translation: CSAWTDLNTEAFF.

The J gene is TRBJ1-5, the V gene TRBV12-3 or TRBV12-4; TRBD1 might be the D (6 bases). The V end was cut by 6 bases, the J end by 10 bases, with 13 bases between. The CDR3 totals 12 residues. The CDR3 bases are TGTGCCAGCAGGAGGACAGTCACACCCCAGCATTTT. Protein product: CASRRTVTPQHF.

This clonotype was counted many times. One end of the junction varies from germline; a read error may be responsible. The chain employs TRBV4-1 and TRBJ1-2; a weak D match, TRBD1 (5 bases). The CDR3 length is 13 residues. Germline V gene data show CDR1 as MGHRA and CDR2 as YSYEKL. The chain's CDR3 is CASSKDTGGGYTF. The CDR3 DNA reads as TGCGCCAGCAGCAAAGATACCGGGGGTGGCTACACCTTC.

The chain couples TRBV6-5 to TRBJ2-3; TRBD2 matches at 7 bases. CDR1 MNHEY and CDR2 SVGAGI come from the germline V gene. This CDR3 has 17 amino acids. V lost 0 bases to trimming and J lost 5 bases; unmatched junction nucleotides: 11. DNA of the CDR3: TGTGCCAGCAGTTACTCGTCCGGACTAGGGGTAGAAGATACGCAGTATTTT. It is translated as CASSYSSGLGVEDTQYF.

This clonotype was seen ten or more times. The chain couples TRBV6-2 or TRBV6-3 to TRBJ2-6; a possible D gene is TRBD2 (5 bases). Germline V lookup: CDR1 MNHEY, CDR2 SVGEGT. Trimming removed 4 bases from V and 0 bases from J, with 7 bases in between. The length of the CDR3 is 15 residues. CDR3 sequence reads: CASSLEDSGANVLTF. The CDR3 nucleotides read TGTGCCAGCAGTTTGGAGGACTCTGGGGCCAACGTCCTGACTTTC.

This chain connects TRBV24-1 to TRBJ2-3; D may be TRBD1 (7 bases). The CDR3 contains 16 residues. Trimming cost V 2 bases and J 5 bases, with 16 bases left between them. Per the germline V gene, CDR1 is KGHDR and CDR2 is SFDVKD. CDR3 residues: CATSDSAGQRRDTQYF. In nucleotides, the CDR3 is TGTGCCACCAGTGATTCGGCGGGACAGAGGAGAGATACGCAGTATTTT.

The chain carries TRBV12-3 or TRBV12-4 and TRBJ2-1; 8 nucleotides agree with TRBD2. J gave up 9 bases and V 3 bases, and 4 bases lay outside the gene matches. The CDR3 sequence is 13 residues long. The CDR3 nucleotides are TGTGCCAGCAGTTTGGGGACTAGGGCTGAGCAGTTCTTC. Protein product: CASSLGTRAEQFF.

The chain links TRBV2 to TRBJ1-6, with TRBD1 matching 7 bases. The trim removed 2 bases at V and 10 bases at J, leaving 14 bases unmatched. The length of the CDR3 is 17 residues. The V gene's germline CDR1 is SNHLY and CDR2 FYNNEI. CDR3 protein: CASSEPQLQGSGSPLHF. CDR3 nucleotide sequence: TGTGCCAGCAGTGAACCGCAACTACAGGGGAGCGGATCACCCCTCCACTTT.

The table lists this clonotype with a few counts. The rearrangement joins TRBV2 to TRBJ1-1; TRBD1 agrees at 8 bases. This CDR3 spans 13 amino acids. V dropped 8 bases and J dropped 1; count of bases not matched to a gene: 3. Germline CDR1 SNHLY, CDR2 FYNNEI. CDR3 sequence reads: CASGGTGNTEAFF. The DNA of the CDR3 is TGTGCCAGCGGGGGGACAGGGAACACTGAAGCTTTCTTT.

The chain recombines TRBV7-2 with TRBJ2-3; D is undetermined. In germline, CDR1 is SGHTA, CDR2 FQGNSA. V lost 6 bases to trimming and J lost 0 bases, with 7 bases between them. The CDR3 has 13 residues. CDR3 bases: TGTGCCAGCAGGGGAACTAGCACAGATACGCAGTATTTT. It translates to CASRGTSTDTQYF.

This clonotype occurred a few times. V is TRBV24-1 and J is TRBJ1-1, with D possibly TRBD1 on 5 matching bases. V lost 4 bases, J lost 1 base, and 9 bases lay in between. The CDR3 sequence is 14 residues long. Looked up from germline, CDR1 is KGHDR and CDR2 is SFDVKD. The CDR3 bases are TGTGCCACCAGTGACACCACAGGGAACACTGAAGCTTTCTTT. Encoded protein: CATSDTTGNTEAFF.

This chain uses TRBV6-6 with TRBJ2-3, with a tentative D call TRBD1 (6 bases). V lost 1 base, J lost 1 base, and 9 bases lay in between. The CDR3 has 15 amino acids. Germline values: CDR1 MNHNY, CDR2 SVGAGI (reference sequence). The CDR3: CASSYWAGGTDTQYF. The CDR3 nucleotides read TGTGCCAGCAGTTACTGGGCAGGGGGCACAGATACGCAGTATTTT.

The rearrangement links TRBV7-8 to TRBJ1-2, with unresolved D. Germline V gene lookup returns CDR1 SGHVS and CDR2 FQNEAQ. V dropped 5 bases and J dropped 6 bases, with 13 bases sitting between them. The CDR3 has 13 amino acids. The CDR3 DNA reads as TGTGCCAGCAGCCAAGGGATAGTAAATGGCTACACCTTC. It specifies CASSQGIVNGYTF.

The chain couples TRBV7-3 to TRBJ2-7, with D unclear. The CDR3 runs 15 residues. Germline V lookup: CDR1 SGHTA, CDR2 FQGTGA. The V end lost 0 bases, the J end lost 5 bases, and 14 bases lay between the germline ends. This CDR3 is CASSLTGIGGDEQYF. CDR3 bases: TGTGCCAGCAGCTTAACCGGCATCGGTGGGGACGAGCAGTACTTC.